One sample yielded the 26 T cell receptor beta chains listed below, sequenced in a study of early T cells in non-severe SARS-CoV-2 infection. TCRdb passed the 5' RACE reads through MiXCR, listing each CDR3 protein once. The data show about 37,000 distinct CDR3 sequences, more than 4.5% seen once. Sequencing was performed on whole blood, taken at baseline. These receptors all come from an adult who was a healthcare worker with PCR-confirmed SARS-CoV-2 infection or an uninfected control (not recorded which).

The sample holds many counts of this clonotype. V is TRBV14 and J is TRBJ2-7, with TRBD2 matching 8 bases. Germline assignment: CDR1 SGHDN and CDR2 FVKESK. J was trimmed by 0 bases and V by 4 bases; bases with no gene match: 5. This CDR3 region has 15 residues. The CDR3 DNA is TGTGCCAGCAGCCGTAGCGGGACCACCTCCTACGAGCAGTACTTC. It encodes CASSRSGTTSYEQYF.

This clonotype was counted ten times or more. The chain joins TRBV5-1 to TRBJ1-1; D ambiguous. The length of the CDR3 is 17 residues. V lost 1 base and J lost 5, with 21 bases in between. CDR1 is SGHRS, CDR2 YFSETQ, per germline. The CDR3 spells CASSLILADERRTEAFF. The DNA of the CDR3 is TGCGCCAGCAGCTTGATCCTGGCCGATGAACGGAGGACTGAAGCTTTCTTT.

This clonotype was seen ten or more times. The chain couples TRBV7-8 to TRBJ2-6; D remains unclear. This CDR3 spans 16 amino acids. The V end lost 1 base, the J end lost 2 bases, and 9 bases lay between the germline ends. The germline V gene has CDR1 SGHVS and CDR2 FQNEAQ. CDR3 region: CASSLVVKAGANVLTF. The CDR3 DNA follows: TGTGCCAGCAGCTTAGTCGTGAAAGCTGGGGCCAACGTCCTGACTTTC.

In its sample, this clonotype was seen many times. This rearrangement joins TRBV10-1 to TRBJ1-1; D is perhaps TRBD1 (5 bases). Germline-derived CDR1 and CDR2 are WNHNN and SYGVQD (reference sequence). This CDR3 spans 13 amino acids. The V end was cut by 6 bases, the J end by 9 bases, with 17 bases between. The chain's CDR3 is CASRDGTAGQAFF. The CDR3 DNA reads TGCGCCAGCAGGGACGGGACCGCGGGGCAAGCTTTCTTT.

This clonotype is categorized as medium-sized. The rearrangement links TRBV20-1 to TRBJ2-3, with 10 bases fitting TRBD2. CDR1 is DFQATT and CDR2 is SNEGSKA in the germline V gene (reference sequence). CDR3 length: 14 amino acids. After removal of 6 bases from V and 5 bases from J, the junction contained 8 bases not matched to a gene. CDR3: CSAHLAGGGDTQYF. The CDR3 DNA reads as TGCAGTGCCCATTTAGCGGGAGGTGGAGATACGCAGTATTTT.

This clonotype has at least ten counts. CDR3 residues: CSAGLGLALNEQFF. CDR3 DNA sequence: TGCAGTGCGGGACTGGGACTAGCGTTGAATGAGCAGTTCTTC. The rearrangement joins TRBV20-1 to TRBJ2-1; 10 bases fit TRBD2. J lost 7 bases, V lost 6 bases, and 9 bases had no gene match. The CDR3 sequence is 14 residues long. Germline CDR1 is DFQATT and CDR2 is SNEGSKA (reference sequence).

This clonotype has at least ten counts. V and J are TRBV4-3 and TRBJ2-3; D unresolved. The CDR3 contains 16 residues. The germline V gene encodes CDR1 LGHNA and CDR2 YSLEER. V dropped 2 bases and J dropped 1 base, with 13 bases sitting between them. The CDR3 here is CASSQSTSGGTDTQYF. In nucleotides, the CDR3 is TGCGCCAGCAGCCAATCCACCTCCGGAGGCACAGATACGCAGTATTTT.

This clonotype was picked up many times. V and J are TRBV5-1 and TRBJ2-1; 10 bases fit TRBD2. Unmatched junction bases numbered 10, after V lost 3 bases and J lost 4 bases. The CDR3 sequence is 17 residues long. Germline V lookup: CDR1 SGHRS, CDR2 YFSETQ. The chain's CDR3 is CASSYSSGLAAYNEQFF. In DNA, the CDR3 is TGCGCCAGCAGCTATTCGTCTGGACTAGCGGCATACAATGAGCAGTTCTTC.

This clonotype was observed many times. This chain uses TRBV18 with TRBJ2-3; 10 positions match TRBD2. Looked up from germline, CDR1 is KGHSH and CDR2 is LQKENI. There are 15 residues in the CDR3. J was trimmed by 4 bases and V by 2 bases; bases with no gene match: 3. The CDR3, as DNA: TGTGCCAGCTCACCAGCTAGCGGGAGAGCAGATACGCAGTATTTT. Translating gives CASSPASGRADTQYF.

This clonotype was seen repeatedly, ten times or more. The V call is TRBV28, the J call TRBJ1-5; D possibly corresponds to TRBD1 (5 bases). The CDR3 totals 20 residues. CDR1 and CDR2 (germline): MDHEN, SYDVKM. V was clipped by 3 bases and J by 2 bases, with 26 bases between them. CDR3 residues: CASSLVIGRGGGEGNQPQHF. The DNA for the CDR3 is TGTGCCAGCAGTTTGGTGATTGGGAGAGGAGGAGGGGAAGGCAATCAGCCCCAGCATTTT. Complete variable domain (other parts from reference TRBV28 and TRBJ1-5): DVKVTQSSRYLVKRTGEKVFLECVQDMDHENMFWYRQDPGLGLRLIYFSYDVKMKEKGDIPEGYSVSREKKERFSLILESASTNQTSMYLCASSLVIGRGGGEGNQPQHFGDGTRLSIL.

In its sample, this clonotype was seen many times. This sequence joins TRBV20-1 and TRBJ2-3; D might be TRBD2 (6 bases). The CDR3 length is 13 residues. CDR1 and CDR2 (germline): DFQATT, SNEGSKA (reference sequence). Trimming cost V 5 bases and J 6 bases, with 15 bases left between them. The CDR3 sequence: CSAPAKGRDTQYF. The DNA for the CDR3 is TGCAGTGCTCCGGCGAAGGGGAGGGATACGCAGTATTTT.

This clonotype appeared a few times. This rearrangement joins TRBV10-3 to TRBJ2-2; maybe TRBD1 (6 bases). The CDR3 has 13 amino acids. The germline V and J ends were trimmed by 5 bases and 5 bases, with 9 bases remaining between them. Germline V gene sequence: CDR1 ENHRY, CDR2 SYGVKD. In DNA, the CDR3 is TGTGCCATCAGTCGGACAGAAACCGGGGAGCTGTTTTTT. Translating gives CAISRTETGELFF.

This clonotype was found many times. The chain has TRBV6-2 or TRBV6-3 and TRBJ2-2, with TRBD1 identical over 7 bases. V lost 2 bases, J lost 1 base, and 7 bases stayed unmatched. The germline CDR1 and CDR2 sequences are MNHEY and SVGEGT. The CDR3 is 17 amino acids. In DNA form, the CDR3 reads TGTGCCAGCAGTTACACTCGGACAGGCCGGAACACCGGGGAGCTGTTTTTT. Translated: CASSYTRTGRNTGELFF.

V usage is TRBV19 and J usage is TRBJ2-3, with 7 nucleotides matching TRBD1. The germline V gene encodes CDR1 LNHDA and CDR2 SQIVND (reference sequence). The V and J ends lost 4 bases and 6 bases, in that order; junction bases with no gene match: 7. The CDR3 has 14 amino acids. The CDR3 DNA reads as TGTGCCAGTAGTAACAGGGGATTATTGGATACGCAGTATTTT. This gives the protein CASSNRGLLDTQYF.

The chain uses TRBV7-9 and TRBJ2-5, with TRBD2 matching over 15 bases. Germline V lookup: CDR1 SEHNR, CDR2 FQNEAQ (reference sequence). The J segment lost 5 bases and the V segment lost 4 bases, leaving 8 bases of the junction unmatched. The CDR3 totals 17 residues. For the CDR3, the DNA is TGTGCCAGCAGCTCGGAACTCGGACTAGCGGGAGGGGAGACCCAGTACTTC. This sequence encodes CASSSELGLAGGETQYF.

This clonotype was detected many times. Here the CDR3 DNA reads TGTGCCAGCAGCCGAAGGGAGTCCGGGGAGCTGTTTTTT. This codes for CASSRRESGELFF. V is TRBV12-3 or TRBV12-4 and J is TRBJ2-2, with a weak D call TRBD2 (5 bases). V was trimmed by 6 bases and J by 6 bases, leaving 11 bases between them. This CDR3 comprises 13 residues.

This clonotype occurred many times. The chain recombines TRBV6-1 with TRBJ2-5; perhaps D is TRBD1 or TRBD2 (6 bases each). Germline CDR1 reads MNHNS; CDR2 reads SASEGT. Trimming left V 7 bases short and J 8 bases short, with 26 bases between. This CDR3 has 16 residues. The CDR3 loop is CASNQEGPGGVSTQYF. Written as DNA, the CDR3 is TGTGCCAGCAACCAGGAAGGACCCGGGGGCGTAAGTACCCAGTACTTC.

This clonotype was picked up many times. The chain recombines TRBV5-1 with TRBJ1-2, with 7 bases lining up with TRBD1. The CDR3 is 17 residues long. V was clipped by 2 bases and J by 0 bases; unmatched bases: 10. From germline, CDR1 is SGHRS and CDR2 YFSETQ. The CDR3: CASSLDPGQSANYGYTF. The CDR3 DNA reads as TGCGCCAGCAGCTTAGATCCGGGACAGAGCGCTAACTATGGCTACACCTTC.

This clonotype has only a few counts. The rearrangement links TRBV20-1 to TRBJ2-3, with 11 bases identical to TRBD2. Trimming removed 7 bases from V and 1 base from J; junction bases left unmatched: 1. Germline V lookup: CDR1 DFQATT, CDR2 SNEGSKA (reference sequence). The CDR3 has 13 residues. DNA of the CDR3: TGCAGTGAACTAGCGGGGGGCACAGATACGCAGTATTTT. This gives the protein CSELAGGTDTQYF.

The J gene is TRBJ2-3, the V gene TRBV12-3 or TRBV12-4, with 9 bases that match TRBD2. Trimming cost V 6 bases and J 6 bases; bases outside gene matches: 13. CDR3 length: 16 amino acids. This chain's CDR3 is CASSPGTSPLTDTQYF. The CDR3 DNA sequence: TGTGCCAGCAGCCCGGGGACTAGCCCTTTGACGGATACGCAGTATTTT.

J is TRBJ2-1 and V is TRBV6-2 or TRBV6-3; TRBD2 is a possible D gene (7 bases). Germline V gene sequence: CDR1 MNHEY, CDR2 SVGEGT. V was cut by 2 bases and J by 8 bases, with 13 bases left in between. The CDR3 contains 14 residues. The CDR3 loop reads CASSYGGGPYEQFF. The CDR3 nucleotides are TGTGCCAGCAGTTACGGGGGGGGGCCCTATGAGCAGTTCTTC.

This clonotype was seen ten or more times. The chain uses TRBV7-2 and TRBJ2-5; TRBD1 aligns across 7 bases. Losses at the gene ends were 1 base for V and 2 bases for J; bases not matched to a gene: 4. This CDR3 spans 15 amino acids. CDR1 SGHTA and CDR2 FQGNSA come from the germline V gene. DNA of the CDR3: TGTGCCAGCAGCTTAGGAGGGACAGTACAAGAGACCCAGTACTTC. It translates to CASSLGGTVQETQYF.

This clonotype was seen many times. The chain employs TRBV7-9 and TRBJ1-6; D may be TRBD1 (6 bases). V shed 5 bases and J shed 5 bases, with 19 bases lying between them. Germline V gene sequence: CDR1 SEHNR, CDR2 FQNEAQ (reference sequence). This CDR3 is 17 amino acids long. The CDR3 DNA is TGTGCCAGCAGCAAAGTAGGCACAGGGAGAAATAATTCACCCCTCCACTTT. Protein sequence: CASSKVGTGRNNSPLHF.

In this sample, this clonotype turned up a few times. The chain employs TRBV12-3 or TRBV12-4 and TRBJ1-1; tentative D call: TRBD1 (5 bases). V lost 7 bases and J lost 3, with 18 bases in between. CDR3 length: 15 residues. CDR3 sequence (DNA): TGTGCCAGCAACGATCCGGGCTCGGGGGACACTGAAGCTTTCTTT. Encoded protein: CASNDPGSGDTEAFF.

This clonotype occurred many times. The chain joins TRBV6-5 to TRBJ2-7, with D unresolved. With 0 bases removed from V and 4 bases from J, the gap between germline ends came to 7 bases. Per the germline V gene, CDR1 is MNHEY and CDR2 is SVGAGI. The CDR3 has 13 residues. In DNA, the CDR3 is TGTGCCAGCAGTTACTCGGTTACTTACGAGCAGTACTTC. Its translation: CASSYSVTYEQYF.

This clonotype was counted at least ten times. This rearrangement joins TRBV5-1 to TRBJ1-6, with 9 bases aligning to TRBD1. V lost 4 bases, J lost 6 bases, and 2 bases stayed unmatched. CDR1 and CDR2 (germline): SGHRS, YFSETQ. The CDR3 loop spans 14 amino acids. The CDR3 spells CASSRDRVNSPLHF. The CDR3 nucleotides read TGCGCCAGCAGCCGGGACAGGGTTAATTCACCCCTCCACTTT. The complete variable domain, with remaining parts taken from reference TRBV5-1 and TRBJ1-6, reads KAGVTQTPRYLIKTRGQQVTLSCSPISGHRSVSWYQQTPGQGLQFLFEYFSETQRNKGNFPGRFSGRQFSNSRSEMNVSTLELGDSALYLCASSRDRVNSPLHFGNGTRLTVT.